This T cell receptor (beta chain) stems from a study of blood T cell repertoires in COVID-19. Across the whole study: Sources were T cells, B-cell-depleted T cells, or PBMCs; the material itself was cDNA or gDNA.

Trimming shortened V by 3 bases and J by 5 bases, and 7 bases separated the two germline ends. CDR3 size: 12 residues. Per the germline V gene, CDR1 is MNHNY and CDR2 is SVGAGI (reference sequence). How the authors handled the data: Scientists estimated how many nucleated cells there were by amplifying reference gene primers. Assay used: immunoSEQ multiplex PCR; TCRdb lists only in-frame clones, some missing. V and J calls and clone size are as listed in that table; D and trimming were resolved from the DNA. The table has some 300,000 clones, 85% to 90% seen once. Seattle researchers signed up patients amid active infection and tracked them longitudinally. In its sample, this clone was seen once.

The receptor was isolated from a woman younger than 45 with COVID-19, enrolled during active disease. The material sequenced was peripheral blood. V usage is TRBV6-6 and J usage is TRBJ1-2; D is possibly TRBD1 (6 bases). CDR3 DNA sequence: TGTGCCAGCAGTTATGGGACATATGGCTACACCTTC. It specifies CASSYGTYGYTF.